One and the same sample provided the 7 T cell receptor beta chains below, sequenced in a study of early T cells in non-severe SARS-CoV-2 infection. TCRdb re-analysed the 5' RACE reads in MiXCR, keeping a single row per CDR3 protein. This table holds about 47,000 distinct CDR3 sequences, roughly a tenth found once. This specimen was whole blood, taken at baseline. The receptor source for this set is an adult who was a healthcare worker with PCR-confirmed SARS-CoV-2 infection or an uninfected control (not recorded which).

The sample holds a few counts of this clonotype. The rearrangement links TRBV12-3 or TRBV12-4 to TRBJ1-6; TRBD1 agrees at 7 bases. The trim removed 6 bases at V and 6 bases at J, leaving 2 bases unmatched. The CDR3 has 13 residues. The CDR3 here is CASRQGLNSPLHF. The DNA for the CDR3 is TGTGCCAGCAGACAGGGGCTTAATTCACCCCTCCACTTT.

Only a few counts were recorded for this clonotype. The gene calls are TRBV6-5 and TRBJ2-1, with D tentatively TRBD1 or TRBD2 (5 bases each). Per germline, CDR1 MNHEY and CDR2 SVGAGI. Trimming removed 7 bases from V and 7 bases from J, with 11 bases in between. This CDR3 contains 12 residues. Here the CDR3 DNA reads TGTGCCAGCACCCGAGAGGGGAATGAGCAGTTCTTC. Protein: CASTREGNEQFF.

This clonotype appeared a few times. The rearrangement uses TRBV18 and TRBJ2-7; 8 bases are a match to TRBD2. With V trimmed by 6 bases and J by 2 bases, 12 bases remained unmatched. This CDR3 comprises 16 residues. CDR1 is KGHSH and CDR2 is LQKENI in the germline V gene. CDR3 protein: CASSPTIAGTPYEQYF. CDR3 bases: TGTGCCAGCTCTCCAACAATAGCGGGAACCCCCTACGAGCAGTACTTC.

This clonotype was observed a handful of times. The chain uses TRBV3-1 and TRBJ2-1, with D perhaps matching TRBD2 (6 bases). The V and J ends lost 0 bases and 6 bases respectively, with 12 bases between them. There are 15 residues in the CDR3. Germline assignment: CDR1 LGHDT and CDR2 YNNKEL (reference sequence). Here the CDR3 DNA reads TGTGCCAGCAGCCAAGATCTTGGGACTTTCAATGAGCAGTTCTTC. Protein product: CASSQDLGTFNEQFF.

The chain has TRBV10-3 and TRBJ2-2; no definite D call. The length of the CDR3 is 14 residues. From germline, CDR1 is ENHRY and CDR2 SYGVKD. Trimming removed 11 bases from V and 0 bases from J, with 13 bases in between. CDR3 DNA sequence: TGTGCCTCCCGTCCGGGCCCGAACACCGGGGAGCTGTTTTTT. This codes for CASRPGPNTGELFF.

This clonotype was picked up a small number of times. The V call is TRBV4-2, the J call TRBJ2-3, with D possibly being TRBD1 (6 bases). Trimming shortened V by 4 bases and J by 1 base, and 15 bases separated the two germline ends. CDR3 length: 16 amino acids. CDR1 is LGHNA, CDR2 YNFKEQ, per germline. The chain's CDR3 is CASSRTGQWGTDTQYF. In nucleotides, the CDR3 is TGTGCCAGCAGCCGAACAGGGCAGTGGGGCACAGATACGCAGTATTTT.

This clonotype came up a few times. The V and J genes are TRBV5-1 and TRBJ2-7; D is perhaps TRBD1 (6 bases). With 4 bases removed from V and 3 bases from J, the gap between germline ends came to 11 bases. The CDR3 has 13 residues. Germline assignment: CDR1 SGHRS and CDR2 YFSETQ. The CDR3: CASSVQGGYEQYF. Written as DNA, the CDR3 is TGCGCCAGCAGCGTACAAGGGGGCTACGAGCAGTACTTC.